By frequency, the clone carrying this T cell receptor (beta chain) registers medium-sized. This entry belongs to a study of CXCR3-negative and CXCR3-positive naive CD8 T cells. It was by 5' RACE with UMI labels that the TRB cDNA libraries were prepared. With the 5' RACE reads reprocessed, TCRdb shows one record per CDR3 protein and no DNA. This sample's clone table lists over 45,000 distinct CDR3 sequences. The sorter processed each CD8+ T cell subset in triplicate at 250,000 to 300,000 cells apiece. CD45RO-CCR7+CD27+CD95- characterized naive CD8+ T cells. Germline CDR1 reads SGHVS; CDR2 reads FNYEAQ. This CDR3 is 15 amino acids long.

The sequence was collected from a human donor in good health. Some clones in this sample may be carry-over from other donors' samples. Sequenced: naive CXCR3- CD8+ T cells from blood. The subset: CD45RO-CCR7+CD27+CD95- naive CD8+ T cells lacking CXCR3 (TNR3-). The rearrangement uses TRBV7-6 and TRBJ2-7; lacking DNA, the TRBD1 call made by TCRdb goes unchecked. Here the CDR3 reads CASSSGTGKGDEQYF.